These 15 T cell receptor beta chains originate from one sample sequenced in a study of cytomegalovirus exposure and HLA in healthy donors. This PCR relied on a set of 60 Vbeta primers and 13 Jbeta primers. This table comes from immunoSEQ multiplex PCR, and its TCRdb copy is limited to in-frame clones, with some not included. Of about 120,000 clones detected, 15% appear once; the ten largest clones hold 1.9%. Material for sequencing was PBMCs. Receptor source: a woman aged 18-29 years in good health and CMV-seronegative.

V and J are TRBV6-1 and TRBJ1-5, with D possibly TRBD1 on 5 matching bases. Germline CDR1 and CDR2: MNHNS and SASEGT. The germline V and J ends were trimmed by 6 bases and 4 bases, with 10 bases remaining between them. The CDR3 has 13 residues. CDR3 sequence (DNA): TGTGCCAGCAGCAAGGAGGGGAATCAGCCCCAGCATTTT. This gives the protein CASSKEGNQPQHF.

This rearrangement joins TRBV30 to TRBJ2-7, with 9 bases matching TRBD1. The J segment lost 9 bases and the V segment lost 3 bases, leaving 9 bases of the junction unmatched. The CDR3 length is 13 residues. Germline V CDR1 and CDR2: GTSNPN, SVGIG (reference sequence). Here the CDR3 reads CAWRGTGKVVQYF. The DNA of the CDR3 is TGTGCCTGGAGAGGGACAGGGAAAGTTGTGCAGTACTTC. The full variable domain, completed using reference TRBV30 and TRBJ2-7, is SQTIHQWPATLVQPVGSPLSLECTVEGTSNPNLYWYRQAAGRGLQLLFYSVGIGQISSEVPQNLSASRPQDRQFILSSKKLLLSDSGFYLCAWRGTGKVVQYFGPGTRLTVT.

The chain is built from TRBV28 and TRBJ1-2; D perhaps matches TRBD1 (5 bases). This CDR3 contains 15 residues. V shed 5 bases and J shed 1 base, with 14 bases lying between them. The V gene's germline CDR1 is MDHEN and CDR2 SYDVKM. In DNA form, the CDR3 reads TGTGCCAGCAGTCCCCCCTGGGGGGTTAACTATGGCTACACCTTC. Its protein product is CASSPPWGVNYGYTF.

This clone was observed a few times. The chain couples TRBV7-6 to TRBJ2-2; TRBD2 matches 13 bases. The germline gives CDR1 SGHVS, CDR2 FNYEAQ. V trimming: 5 bases; J trimming: 6 bases; junction bases outside the gene matches: 3. The CDR3 is made up of 15 amino acids. The CDR3 sequence: CASSRTSGGAGELFF. As DNA, the CDR3 is TGTGCCAGCAGCAGGACTAGCGGGGGTGCCGGGGAGCTGTTTTTT.

V and J are TRBV5-1 and TRBJ2-3, with D possibly being TRBD1 (5 bases). Germline V gene data show CDR1 as SGHRS and CDR2 as YFSETQ. The ends were cut back, 0 bases at V and 1 base at J, with 12 bases in the middle. The CDR3 extends over 16 amino acids. The CDR3 here is CASSLAGRAGTDTQYF. The CDR3 coding sequence is TGCGCCAGCAGCTTGGCCGGCAGGGCCGGCACAGATACGCAGTATTTT.

This chain links TRBV15 with TRBJ1-5; D is unclear. The V gene lost 1 base and the J gene lost 0 bases, with 7 bases spanning the gap. This CDR3 comprises 15 residues. Germline V lookup: CDR1 LNHNV, CDR2 YYDKDF (reference sequence). This CDR3 is CATSRGGISNQPQHF. The DNA of the CDR3 is TGTGCCACCAGCAGAGGCGGGATTAGCAATCAGCCCCAGCATTTT.

A few counts support this clone. The V call is TRBV19, the J call TRBJ1-3; 12 nucleotides match TRBD1. The CDR3 covers 18 residues. CDR1 is LNHDA and CDR2 is SQIVND in the germline V gene (reference sequence). Trimming at V came to 9 bases and at J to 1 base, leaving 13 bases not matched to a gene. This CDR3 reads CASSPGTGGVRSGNTIYF. Written as DNA, the CDR3 is TGTGCCAGCAGCCCCGGGACAGGGGGCGTTAGGTCTGGAAACACCATATATTTT.

V gene TRBV5-4 combines with J gene TRBJ2-5, with TRBD1 matching 7 bases. This CDR3 spans 17 amino acids. CDR1 is SGHNT, CDR2 YYREEE, per germline (reference sequence). V gave up 4 bases and J gave up 1 base; unmatched junction bases: 13. CDR3 protein: CASSLLPGQRTQETQYF. The CDR3, as DNA: TGTGCCAGCAGCCTATTACCGGGACAGCGTACCCAAGAGACCCAGTACTTC.

This clone has just a few counts. This chain joins TRBV30 and TRBJ1-2; D is possibly TRBD1 (6 bases). The CDR3 loop spans 15 amino acids. The V gene lost 0 bases and the J gene lost 2 bases, with 13 bases spanning the gap. CDR1 is GTSNPN, CDR2 SVGIG, per germline (reference sequence). CDR3 protein: CAWSVTGMGNYGYTF. The CDR3 region has the DNA TGTGCCTGGAGTGTCACAGGGATGGGGAACTATGGCTACACCTTC.

J is TRBJ1-5 and V is TRBV9; 7 bases are a match to TRBD1. The CDR3 is 15 residues long. V shed 0 bases, J shed 7 bases, and the junction held 7 bases outside the gene matches. Germline values: CDR1 SGDLS, CDR2 YYNGEE. CDR3 residues: CASSVGGTEGQPQHF. Written as DNA, the CDR3 is TGTGCCAGCAGCGTAGGAGGGACAGAGGGCCAGCCCCAGCATTTT.

The rearrangement joins TRBV28 to TRBJ2-7; 7 bases agree with TRBD2. Germline lookup yields CDR1 MDHEN and CDR2 SYDVKM. This CDR3 is built from 14 residues. The V gene end was trimmed by 3 bases and the J gene end by 2 bases; junction bases not matched to a gene: 4. CDR3 region: CASSFPGGAYEQYF. The CDR3 nucleotides read TGTGCCAGCAGTTTCCCTGGGGGGGCCTACGAGCAGTACTTC.

This clone showed up just a few times. The V gene is TRBV2, the J gene TRBJ1-5; D uncertain. Trimming cost V 8 bases and J 5 bases, with 7 bases left between them. The CDR3 loop spans 11 amino acids. Germline V lookup: CDR1 SNHLY, CDR2 FYNNEI. Written as DNA, the CDR3 is TGTGCCAGCCGGCGGGATCAGCCCCAGCATTTT. Its translation is CASRRDQPQHF.

This clone counts as medium-sized. J is TRBJ2-7 and V is TRBV7-9; D is uncertain. Germline CDR1 and CDR2: SEHNR and FQNEAQ (reference sequence). Trimming cost V 5 bases and J 5 bases, with 16 bases left between them. The CDR3 contains 14 residues. This chain's CDR3 is CASSPGGLSNEQYF. CDR3 DNA sequence: TGTGCCAGCAGCCCCGGTGGTCTCTCGAACGAGCAGTACTTC. Filled out from reference TRBV7-9 and TRBJ2-7, the complete variable domain reads DTGVSQNPRHKITKRGQNVTFRCDPISEHNRLYWYRQTLGQGPEFLTYFQNEAQLEKSRLLSDRFSAERPKGSFSTLEIQRTEQGDSAMYLCASSPGGLSNEQYFGPGTRLTVT.

This clone was found a few times. V and J are TRBV7-8 and TRBJ1-6; 9 nucleotides agree with TRBD1. The germline CDR1 and CDR2 sequences are SGHVS and FQNEAQ. Unmatched junction bases numbered 14, after V lost 4 bases and J lost 13 bases. The CDR3 has 16 amino acids. CDR3 loop: CASSSLVWTGVVPLHF. The CDR3 nucleotides are TGTGCCAGCAGCTCCCTAGTCTGGACAGGGGTGGTGCCCCTCCACTTT.

The gene calls are TRBV5-1 and TRBJ2-5; 7 bases map to TRBD2. CDR3 length equals 16 residues. CDR1 is SGHRS, CDR2 YFSETQ, per germline. V shed 3 bases and J 5 bases; nucleotides not matched to a gene: 13. The CDR3 DNA reads TGCGCCAGCAGCTCGGTAGGACTAGGAGTATTGGAGACCCAGTACTTC. Protein sequence: CASSSVGLGVLETQYF.